There are many counts of the clone carrying this TCR beta chain. Other DNA sequences in this sample translate to the same CDR3. The record originates from a study of metastatic and nonmetastatic thyroid tumors. Each patient came to thyroid surgery without any prior treatment (of any kind). TCRdb reanalyzed the PCR reads via MiXCR. The table shows some 69,000 clones, with approximately 15% occurring only once. V lost 7 bases to trimming and J lost 4 bases; unmatched junction nucleotides: 15. The CDR3 consists of 16 residues. Germline V gene data show CDR1 as MNHNS and CDR2 as SASEGT. The TCR sequence derives from a male donor with papillary thyroid cancer or a benign thyroid nodule (not recorded which). Some clones in this sample may be carry-over from other donors' samples. Specimen: blood. V gene TRBV6-1 combines with J gene TRBJ1-2; 7 nucleotides match TRBD1. In nucleotides, the CDR3 is TGTGCCAGCACCGAGGGGGCGACCCTCGGAGTCTATGGCTACACCTTC. Translating gives CASTEGATLGVYGYTF.